Listed below are T cell receptor beta chains from one sample, sequenced in a study of T cell responses to AZD1222 COVID-19 vaccine. Clones were sequenced by immunoSEQ multiplex PCR, and TCRdb holds only the in-frame ones, with some missing. The data show about 140,000 clones, with roughly 92% seen just once and 3% to 4% held by the top ten. The sequences come from peripheral blood, collected 28 days after the second AZD1222 dose. The receptors stem from an adult who received the AZD1222 COVID-19 vaccine. The CDR3 runs from the conserved cysteine through the conserved F or W. Each record gives: V gene, D gene, clone size, J gene, CDR3 DNA, CDR3 protein. D genes are given only for firm matches. The size field is filled for only some rows; it gives once, few, many or a size class.

>TRBV15|-|-|TRBJ1-1
TGTGCCACCAGCACCGCCAAGGGGGAGAGCACTGAAGCTTTCTTT
CATSTAKGESTEAFF
>TRBV5-4|-|-|TRBJ1-4
TGTGCCAGCAGCTGGAGGGGGGGCGGAAGTGAAAAACTGTTTTTT
CASSWRGGGSEKLFF
>TRBV11-1|-|-|TRBJ1-5
TGTGCCAGCAGCTTAAACGGGGATAGCAATCAGCCCCAGCATTTT
CASSLNGDSNQPQHF
>TRBV6-6|TRBD1|-|TRBJ1-4
TGTGCCAGCCTCTTCCCGGGGACAGGGCTTGAAAAACTGTTTTTT
CASLFPGTGLEKLFF
>TRBV7-8|-|-|TRBJ1-5
TGTGCCAGCAGCTCAAACAGGGATCGGCCCCAGCATTTT
CASSSNRDRPQHF
>TRBV13|-|-|TRBJ1-2
TGTGCCAGCAGCGCCTTGACAGAAGGCGGCTACACCTTC
CASSALTEGGYTF
>TRBV2|-|-|TRBJ1-3
TGTGCCAGCAGTGTTAGGAGAAACTCTGGAAACACCATATATTTT
CASSVRRNSGNTIYF
>TRBV5-1|-|-|TRBJ1-2
TGCGCCAGCAGCTTGGGACAGGATTATGGCTACACCTTC
CASSLGQDYGYTF
>TRBV4-2|-|-|TRBJ2-7
TGTGCCAGCAGCCAAGAGGGGTCGGACAGAAGCTCCTACGAGCAGTACTTC
CASSQEGSDRSSYEQYF
>TRBV27|-|-|TRBJ1-5
TGTGCCAGCAGTTTAGGGGGCAGCAATCAGCCCCAGCATTTT
CASSLGGSNQPQHF
>TRBV10-3|-|-|TRBJ2-7
TGTGCCATCAGGACCCTCGTAGGCTACGAGCAGTACTTC
CAIRTLVGYEQYF
>TRBV5-1|-|-|TRBJ1-4
TGCGCCAGCAGCTTGGTGGCAGGGCAAGTGGAAAAACTGTTTTTT
CASSLVAGQVEKLFF
>TRBV19|TRBD1|-|TRBJ2-7
TGTGCCAGTAGTGGTAGGACAGGGGACTACGAGCAGTACTTC
CASSGRTGDYEQYF
>TRBV5-1|-|-|TRBJ1-2
TGCGCCAGCAGCTTGAGGGGGTCCTATGGCTACACCTTC
CASSLRGSYGYTF
>TRBV11-2|TRBD2|-|TRBJ2-7
TGTGCCAGCAGGAAGACTAGCGGACCTTACGAGCAGTACTTC
CASRKTSGPYEQYF
>TRBV29-1|-|-|TRBJ2-3
TGCAGCGTAACCTTGGGGGCGACAGGCGCGCAGTATTTT
CSVTLGATGAQYF
>TRBV20-1|TRBD2|once|TRBJ2-7
TGCAGTGCTAGTGCGGGGGTAGTCTACGAGCAGTACTTC
CSASAGVVYEQYF
>TRBV28|TRBD1|-|TRBJ1-3
TGTGCCAGCAGTGCCGCAGGGGGACTCTCTGGAAACACCATATATTTT
CASSAAGGLSGNTIYF
>TRBV7-8|-|-|TRBJ1-2
TGTGCCAGCAGCTTAGCGCTCTGGGGGCGGACAGCTAACTATGGCTACACCTTC
CASSLALWGRTANYGYTF
>TRBV4-3|-|-|TRBJ2-5
TGCGCCAGCAGCCCTCGGGGTGAGGGGGTCGGAGAGACCCAGTACTTC
CASSPRGEGVGETQYF
>TRBV28|-|-|TRBJ2-4
TGTGCCAGCAGACCCAGCCTGTGGAAGGCCAAAAACATTCAGTACTTC
CASRPSLWKAKNIQYF
>TRBV11-2|-|-|TRBJ1-2
TGTGCCAGCAACCAACCGGGACATGGCTACACCTTC
CASNQPGHGYTF
>TRBV4-2|-|-|TRBJ1-6
TGTGCCAGCAGTCGCAGCTCCTATAATTCACCCCTCCACTTT
CASSRSSYNSPLHF
>TRBV4-2|-|-|TRBJ1-2
TGTGCCAGCAGCCCCCGACAGGACTATGGCTACACCTTC
CASSPRQDYGYTF
>TRBV28|-|-|TRBJ1-1
TGTGCCAGCAGCCAACCCCACAGGGACACTGAAGCTTTCTTT
CASSQPHRDTEAFF
>TRBV2|TRBD1|-|TRBJ1-2
TGTGCCAGCAGCGGAGGTCCAGGGGGCCATGGCTACACCTTC
CASSGGPGGHGYTF
>TRBV21-1|-|-|TRBJ1-3
TGTGCCAGCAGCGCTCGGACCCCATCTGGAAACACCATATATTTT
CASSARTPSGNTIYF
>TRBV27|-|-|TRBJ2-7
TGTGCCAGCAGTCCCAGTTTTGGGAGAATAGGGTACGAGCAGTACTTC
CASSPSFGRIGYEQYF
>TRBV28|TRBD1|-|TRBJ1-2
TGTGCCAGCAGTGTAGAAGCCGGGACAGGGGGTAGTGGCTACACCTTC
CASSVEAGTGGSGYTF
>TRBV10-3|-|-|TRBJ1-1
TGTGCCATCAGTGAGTCGAGTCGCCAGAACACTGAAGCTTTCTTT
CAISESSRQNTEAFF
>TRBV2|-|-|TRBJ2-3
TGTGCCAGCAGTGAGTACGGACAAACAGATACGCAGTATTTT
CASSEYGQTDTQYF
>TRBV7-9|-|-|TRBJ2-1
TGTGCCAGCAGCACTGGGACCGGCAATGAGCAGTTCTTC
CASSTGTGNEQFF
>TRBV11-2|-|-|TRBJ2-7
TGTGCCAGCAGGACTGTCGACTCCCGCTCCTACGAGCAGTACTTC
CASRTVDSRSYEQYF